These T cell receptor beta chains were read from a single sample in a study of graft-versus-host responses after intestinal transplantation. The assay was immunoSEQ multiplex PCR, and TCRdb's table has in-frame clones only and misses some. The sample holds about 50,000 clones; about four fifths are singletons and the top ten take around 0.5%. Antigen specificity for these receptors is unknown. The sequencing used unstimulated CD4+ T cells sorted from spleen or lymph node cells, collected before transplant. These receptors were taken from a human donor who was the organ donor for an intestinal transplant. The CDR3 runs from the conserved cysteine through the conserved F or W. Clone size is given for some rows only: seen once, a few or many times, or a class if the clone is expanded.

V gene,J gene,clone size,CDR3 protein
TRBV6-5,TRBJ2-5,.,CASGREDGTQYF
TRBV27,TRBJ1-4,.,CASSLDRGEKLFF
TRBV6-1,TRBJ2-7,.,CASSAPPIPAGYEQYF
TRBV9,TRBJ2-1,.,CASSPTGGSYNEQFF
TRBV6-5,TRBJ2-2,.,CASSYSRTSGAGELFF
TRBV4-3,TRBJ2-7,.,CASSQAPRDRGYEQYF
TRBV15,TRBJ2-3,.,CATSTTGVLDTQYF
TRBV9,TRBJ2-7,few,CASSPQGLTTYEQYF
TRBV5-4,TRBJ2-7,.,CASSLLVRGNEQYF
TRBV10-3,TRBJ1-2,.,CAISESPQRGALYGYTF
TRBV9,TRBJ2-1,.,CASSVVGTGPNEQFF
TRBV7-8,TRBJ2-7,.,CASSRLVETGLGEQYF
TRBV6-6,TRBJ2-1,.,CASSYSRLGTSGPIF
TRBV19,TRBJ2-5,.,CASSIPTASGYETQYF
TRBV7-9,TRBJ1-2,.,CASSPPGDRTNYGYTF
TRBV7-2,TRBJ2-6,once,CASSYPLAGANVLTF
TRBV7-9,TRBJ2-1,.,CASSNGRAVYNEQFF
TRBV6-5,TRBJ2-7,.,CASRRNRDRFYEQYF
TRBV6-1,TRBJ2-7,few,CASIPGLGTYEQYF
TRBV6-6,TRBJ1-1,.,CASKVAGNTEAFF
TRBV16,TRBJ2-1,.,CASSPSLVGTNHNEQFF
TRBV27,TRBJ2-7,once,CASRRAGPNSYEQYF
TRBV30,TRBJ2-3,.,CAWSVQAGRGGDTQYF
TRBV27,TRBJ2-7,.,CASTWGDSSYEQYF
TRBV6-5,TRBJ2-7,.,CASSLSGTLYEQYF
TRBV4-3,TRBJ2-6,few,CASSRSRGPGANVLTF
TRBV5-1,TRBJ1-2,.,CASSLDRDYGYTF
TRBV5-1,TRBJ2-2,.,CASSLVSLTGELFF
TRBV6-4,TRBJ2-1,.,CASSAFRQGPYNEQFF
TRBV7-2,TRBJ1-1,.,CASSLGIVKNTEAFF
TRBV27,TRBJ2-7,.,CASSLFPSGSQGEQYF
TRBV6-1,TRBJ1-5,few,CASSVRTETRNQPQHF
TRBV15,TRBJ1-3,once,CATSTGKPLGNTIYF
TRBV12-5,TRBJ2-3,once,CASGHPLARAQYF
TRBV6-5,TRBJ1-2,.,CASSYGGLNYGYTF
TRBV5-4,TRBJ2-3,few,CASASGGAGADTQYF
TRBV9,TRBJ1-2,.,CASSSYGRVEDGYTF
TRBV7-2,TRBJ2-7,.,CASSPIGGSYEQYF
TRBV4-2,TRBJ2-4,once,CASSQDRTGGVSGGIQYF
TRBV9,TRBJ1-2,.,CASSVAPGTGGYTF